These 18 T cell receptor beta chains share one sample of origin, sequenced in a study of blood T cell repertoires in COVID-19. Profiled with immunoSEQ multiplex PCR; TCRdb holds only in-frame clones, not every one. The repertoire holds about 52,000 clones, with 75% to 90% as singletons. Sequenced sample: peripheral blood. These receptors were collected from a human donor in a cohort sampled during active COVID-19.

This rearrangement joins TRBV5-4 to TRBJ2-1; 9 bases are a match to TRBD2. V shed 6 bases and J 0 bases; nucleotides not matched to a gene: 4. Germline V gene sequence: CDR1 SGHNT, CDR2 YYREEE (reference sequence). This CDR3 region has 15 residues. The CDR3 DNA follows: TGTGCCAGCAAGTTAGCGGGGGACTCCTACAATGAGCAGTTCTTC. Residues: CASKLAGDSYNEQFF.

This clone is classed as large. V usage is TRBV19 and J usage is TRBJ2-3; 8 bases are a match to TRBD1. V dropped 6 bases and J dropped 1; count of bases not matched to a gene: 9. Germline assignment: CDR1 LNHDA and CDR2 SQIVND (reference sequence). The CDR3 extends over 16 amino acids. The CDR3 spells CASSRGLNAGTDTQYF. For the CDR3, the DNA is TGTGCCAGTAGCAGGGGGCTTAACGCTGGCACAGATACGCAGTATTTT.

This chain joins TRBV24-1 and TRBJ1-5; perhaps TRBD1 as D (5 bases). Between the trimmed V and J ends, which lost 5 bases and 0 bases, there was a span of 19 bases. The CDR3 sequence is 18 residues long. The germline CDR1 and CDR2 sequences are KGHDR and SFDVKD. The DNA for the CDR3 is TGTGCCACCAGTGGTTTAAGGGGTCCACTGTGTAGCAATCAGCCCCAGCATTTT. Amino acid sequence: CATSGLRGPLCSNQPQHF.

The rearrangement links TRBV15 to TRBJ2-3; 8 nucleotides line up with TRBD1. The trim removed 0 bases at V and 6 bases at J, leaving 8 bases unmatched. The germline CDR1 and CDR2 sequences are LNHNV and YYDKDF (reference sequence). The CDR3 loop spans 16 amino acids. The chain's CDR3 is CATSREGDRGKDTQYF. DNA of the CDR3: TGTGCCACCAGCAGAGAAGGAGACAGGGGAAAGGATACGCAGTATTTT.

The chain joins TRBV21-1 to TRBJ2-5; the D call in the table, TRBD2, was not verified against the DNA. TRBV21-1 is shown as a pseudogene. The CDR3 totals 12 residues. CDR3 protein: CASSCLQETQYF. CDR3 nucleotides: TGTGCCAGCAGCTGTCTCCAAGAGACCCAGTACTTC.

The chain recombines TRBV7-2 with TRBJ2-1, with 12 bases aligning to TRBD2. Germline CDR1 and CDR2: SGHTA and FQGNSA. The V gene end was trimmed by 1 base and the J gene end by 9 bases; junction bases not matched to a gene: 10. The CDR3 consists of 17 residues. For the CDR3, the DNA is TGTGCCAGCAGCTTAGTAGTCTCTAGCGGGGGGGCCGGTGAGCAGTTCTTC. Residues: CASSLVVSSGGAGEQFF.

The chain combines TRBV14 with TRBJ1-4, with D possibly being TRBD1 (6 bases). This CDR3 contains 17 residues. The V and J ends lost 2 bases and 7 bases respectively, with 20 bases between them. Germline V gene data show CDR1 as SGHDN and CDR2 as FVKESK. The CDR3 DNA sequence: TGTGCCAGCAGCCAAAATAAGGGGGGGCATATGGTTGAAAAACTGTTTTTT. Its translation: CASSQNKGGHMVEKLFF.

The chain has TRBV5-1 and TRBJ2-7; D is possibly TRBD2 (6 bases). The germline V gene encodes CDR1 SGHRS and CDR2 YFSETQ. The V gene lost 2 bases and the J gene lost 5 bases, with 14 bases spanning the gap. CDR3 length: 14 amino acids. The CDR3 coding sequence is TGCGCCAGCAGCTTTTTTTCGGGGGATGACGAGCAGTACTTC. Translated, it gives CASSFFSGDDEQYF.

V is TRBV30 and J is TRBJ1-2, with TRBD1 as a possible D gene (6 bases). V was trimmed by 8 bases and J by 4 bases, leaving 11 bases between them. Germline V gives CDR1 GTSNPN, CDR2 SVGIG (reference sequence). The CDR3 length is 11 residues. CDR3 residues: CATGKLYGYTF. The CDR3 nucleotides are TGTGCCACAGGGAAACTCTATGGCTACACCTTC.

The CDR3 here is CASSRDFDSNQPQHF. In DNA form, the CDR3 reads TGTGCCAGCAGCCGGGACTTTGATAGCAATCAGCCCCAGCATTTT. The chain uses TRBV2 and TRBJ1-5, with a possible D match to TRBD1 (5 bases). The germline V gene has CDR1 SNHLY and CDR2 FYNNEI. CDR3 size: 15 residues. V dropped 6 bases and J dropped 0 bases, with 12 bases sitting between them.

CDR3 DNA sequence: TGTGCCAGCAGGGGGACAGGGCGGGATGAGCAGTTCTTC. It codes for CASRGTGRDEQFF. The V gene is TRBV6-5, the J gene TRBJ2-1; TRBD1 matches at 9 bases. Trimming removed 6 bases from V and 8 bases from J; junction bases left unmatched: 5. The CDR3 covers 13 residues. The V gene's germline CDR1 is MNHEY and CDR2 SVGAGI.

This clone was observed a single time. V and J are TRBV18 and TRBJ2-7, with TRBD2 identical over 9 bases. V gave up 3 bases and J gave up 3 bases; unmatched junction bases: 3. Germline CDR1 and CDR2: KGHSH and LQKENI. The CDR3 has 14 amino acids. CDR3 in DNA: TGTGCCAGCTCACCGGAAGCGGGAGGCTACGAGCAGTACTTC. This sequence encodes CASSPEAGGYEQYF.

The V and J genes are TRBV5-1 and TRBJ2-7; tentatively, D is TRBD2 (5 bases). The CDR3 contains 13 residues. Germline V gene data show CDR1 as SGHRS and CDR2 as YFSETQ. The V end lost 4 bases, the J end lost 1 base, and 9 bases lay between the germline ends. CDR3 coding DNA: TGCGCCAGCAGCACGGGCGGGTCCTACGAGCAGTACTTC. Translation gives CASSTGGSYEQYF.

The chain uses TRBV6-5 and TRBJ2-7, with TRBD1 matching over 7 bases. The germline CDR1 and CDR2 sequences are MNHEY and SVGAGI. Losses at the gene ends were 3 bases for V and 3 bases for J; bases not matched to a gene: 5. This CDR3 contains 14 residues. CDR3 residues: CASSYSGQLYEQYF. The CDR3 region has the DNA TGTGCCAGCAGTTATTCGGGACAGCTCTACGAGCAGTACTTC.

The rearrangement joins TRBV11-2 to TRBJ2-2; TRBD2 matches at 9 bases. The germline CDR1 and CDR2 sequences are SGHAT and FQNNGV. V lost 3 bases, J lost 3 bases, and 5 bases stayed unmatched. The CDR3 covers 16 residues. CDR3 sequence reads: CASSFTSGHDTGELFF. CDR3 coding DNA: TGTGCCAGCAGCTTTACTAGCGGGCATGACACCGGGGAGCTGTTTTTT.

The chain employs TRBV6-5 and TRBJ2-5, with D maybe TRBD1 (6 bases). In germline, CDR1 is MNHEY, CDR2 SVGAGI. This CDR3 is 14 amino acids long. Trimming took 5 bases from V and 7 from J, leaving 17 bases between them. CDR3: CASSQRDTRGTQYF. CDR3 sequence (DNA): TGTGCCAGCAGTCAACGGGACACCCGAGGGACCCAGTACTTC.

V usage is TRBV7-9 and J usage is TRBJ2-7, with D unclear. Germline V CDR1 and CDR2: SEHNR, FQNEAQ (reference sequence). V was cut by 4 bases and J by 4 bases, with 20 bases left in between. This CDR3 spans 16 amino acids. The DNA for the CDR3 is TGTGCCAGCAGCTCCGCCCAAGCACCAACGTTATACGAGCAGTACTTC. Amino acids: CASSSAQAPTLYEQYF.

The chain uses TRBV18 and TRBJ2-1, with TRBD2 matching over 13 bases. This CDR3 is 19 amino acids long. Germline CDR1 reads KGHSH; CDR2 reads LQKENI. V shed 6 bases and J 0 bases; nucleotides not matched to a gene: 11. The CDR3 is CASSRMGLAGSISYNEQFF. The CDR3 coding sequence is TGTGCCAGCTCTCGAATGGGACTAGCGGGATCCATCTCCTACAATGAGCAGTTCTTC.